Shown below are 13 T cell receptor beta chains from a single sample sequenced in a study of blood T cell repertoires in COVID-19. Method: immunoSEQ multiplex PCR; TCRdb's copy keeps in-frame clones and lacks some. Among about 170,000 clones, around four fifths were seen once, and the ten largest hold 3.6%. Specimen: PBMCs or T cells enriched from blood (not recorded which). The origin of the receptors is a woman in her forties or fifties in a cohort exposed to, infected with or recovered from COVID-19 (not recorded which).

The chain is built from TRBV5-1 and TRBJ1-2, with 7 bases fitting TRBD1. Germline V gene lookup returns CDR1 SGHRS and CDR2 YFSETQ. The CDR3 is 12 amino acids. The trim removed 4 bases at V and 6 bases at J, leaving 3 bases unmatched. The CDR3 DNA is TGCGCCAGCAGCCCGACAGGGAATGGCTACACCTTC. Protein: CASSPTGNGYTF.

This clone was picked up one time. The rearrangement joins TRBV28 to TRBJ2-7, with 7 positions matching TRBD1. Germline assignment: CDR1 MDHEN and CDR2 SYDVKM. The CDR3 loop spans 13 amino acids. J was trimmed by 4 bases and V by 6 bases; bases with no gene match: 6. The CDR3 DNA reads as TGTGCCAGCAGCCCCGCAGGGGGTTACGAGCAGTACTTC. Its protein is CASSPAGGYEQYF.

The CDR3 DNA sequence: TGCGCCAGCAGCCAATCGACTAGCGGGGCCGACAATGAGCAGTTCTTC. Translated, it gives CASSQSTSGADNEQFF. The chain is built from TRBV4-3 and TRBJ2-1; 11 bases agree with TRBD2. Trimming cost V 2 bases and J 5 bases; bases outside gene matches: 5. The CDR3 contains 16 residues. Germline V gene lookup returns CDR1 LGHNA and CDR2 YSLEER.

This chain's CDR3 is CASSRAGWGAEAFF. In DNA form, the CDR3 reads TGTGCCAGCAGCAGAGCGGGGTGGGGCGCTGAAGCTTTCTTT. J is TRBJ1-1 and V is TRBV7-9, with a possible D match to TRBD1 (5 bases). V was clipped by 5 bases and J by 6 bases, with 16 bases between them. Looked up from germline, CDR1 is SEHNR and CDR2 is FQNEAQ (reference sequence). There are 14 residues in the CDR3.

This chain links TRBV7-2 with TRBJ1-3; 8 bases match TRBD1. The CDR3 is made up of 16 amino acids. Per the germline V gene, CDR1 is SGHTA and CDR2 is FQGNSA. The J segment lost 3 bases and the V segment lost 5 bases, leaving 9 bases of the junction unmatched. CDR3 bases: TGTGCCAGCAGCAAACAGACAGGGGCTGGTGGAAACACCATATATTTT. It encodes CASSKQTGAGGNTIYF. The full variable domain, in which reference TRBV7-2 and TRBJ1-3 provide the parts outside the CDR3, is GAGVSQSPSNKVTEKGKDVELRCDPISGHTALYWYRQSLGQGLEFLIYFQGNSAPDKSGLPSDRFSAERTGGSVSTLTIQRTQQEDSAVYLCASSKQTGAGGNTIYFGEGSWLTVV.

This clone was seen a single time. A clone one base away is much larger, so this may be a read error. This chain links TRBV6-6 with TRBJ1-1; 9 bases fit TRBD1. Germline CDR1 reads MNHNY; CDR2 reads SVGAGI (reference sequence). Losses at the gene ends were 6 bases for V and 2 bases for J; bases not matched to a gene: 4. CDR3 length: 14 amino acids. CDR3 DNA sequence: TGTGCCAGCAGCCGGGACAGGGAAAACACTGAAGCTTTCTTT. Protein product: CASSRDRENTEAFF.

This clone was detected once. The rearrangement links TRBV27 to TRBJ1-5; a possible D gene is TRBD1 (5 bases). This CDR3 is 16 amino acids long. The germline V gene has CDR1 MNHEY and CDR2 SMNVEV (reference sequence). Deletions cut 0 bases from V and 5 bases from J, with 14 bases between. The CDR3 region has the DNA TGTGCCAGCAGTTTATCAGTGGGCAGGGCAGATCAGCCCCAGCATTTT. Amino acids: CASSLSVGRADQPQHF.

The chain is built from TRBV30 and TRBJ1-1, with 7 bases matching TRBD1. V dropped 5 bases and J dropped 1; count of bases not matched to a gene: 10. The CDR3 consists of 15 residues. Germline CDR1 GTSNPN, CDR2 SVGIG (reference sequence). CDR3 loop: CAWGTENFPNTEAFF. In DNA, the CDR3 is TGTGCCTGGGGGACAGAAAATTTCCCGAACACTGAAGCTTTCTTT.

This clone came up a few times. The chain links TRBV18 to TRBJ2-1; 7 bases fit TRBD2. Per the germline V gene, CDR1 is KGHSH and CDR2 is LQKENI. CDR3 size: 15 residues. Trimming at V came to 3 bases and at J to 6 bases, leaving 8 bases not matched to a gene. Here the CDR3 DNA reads TGTGCCAGCTCACCCCCCGGACTAGTACGCAATGAGCAGTTCTTC. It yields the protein CASSPPGLVRNEQFF.

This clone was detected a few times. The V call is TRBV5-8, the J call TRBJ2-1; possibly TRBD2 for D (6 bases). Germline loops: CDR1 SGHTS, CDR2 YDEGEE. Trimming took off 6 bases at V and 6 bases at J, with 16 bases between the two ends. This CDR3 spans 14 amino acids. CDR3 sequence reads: CASTKIGLSNEQFF. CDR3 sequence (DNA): TGTGCCAGCACGAAAATCGGACTAAGCAATGAGCAGTTCTTC. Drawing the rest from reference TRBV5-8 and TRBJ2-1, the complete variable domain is EAGVTQSPTHLIKTRGQQATLRCSPISGHTSVYWYQQALGLGLQFLLWYDEGEERNRGNFPPRFSGRQFPNYSSELNVNALELEDSALYLCASTKIGLSNEQFFGPGTRLTVL.

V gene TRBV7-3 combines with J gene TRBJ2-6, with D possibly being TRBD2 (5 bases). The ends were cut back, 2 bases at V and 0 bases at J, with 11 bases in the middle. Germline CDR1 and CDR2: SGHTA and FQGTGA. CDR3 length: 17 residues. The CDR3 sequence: CASSLQAGPSGANVLTF. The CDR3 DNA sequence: TGTGCCAGCAGCTTACAGGCGGGCCCCTCTGGGGCCAACGTCCTGACTTTC.

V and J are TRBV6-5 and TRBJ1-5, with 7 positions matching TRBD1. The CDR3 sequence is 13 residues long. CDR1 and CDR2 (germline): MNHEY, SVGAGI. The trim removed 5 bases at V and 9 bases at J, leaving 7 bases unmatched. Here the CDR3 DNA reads TGTGCCAGCAGTACCGGACAGGTGGGGCCCCAGCATTTT. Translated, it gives CASSTGQVGPQHF.

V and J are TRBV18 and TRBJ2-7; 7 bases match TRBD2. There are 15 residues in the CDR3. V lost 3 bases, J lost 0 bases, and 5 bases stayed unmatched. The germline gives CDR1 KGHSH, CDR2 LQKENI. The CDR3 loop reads CASSPGRTSSYEQYF. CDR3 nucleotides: TGTGCCAGCTCACCGGGACGGACTAGCTCCTACGAGCAGTACTTC. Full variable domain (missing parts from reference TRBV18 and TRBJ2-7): NAGVMQNPRHLVRRRGQEARLRCSPMKGHSHVYWYRQLPEEGLKFMVYLQKENIIDESGMPKERFSAEFPKEGPSILRIQQVVRGDSAAYFCASSPGRTSSYEQYFGPGTRLTVT.